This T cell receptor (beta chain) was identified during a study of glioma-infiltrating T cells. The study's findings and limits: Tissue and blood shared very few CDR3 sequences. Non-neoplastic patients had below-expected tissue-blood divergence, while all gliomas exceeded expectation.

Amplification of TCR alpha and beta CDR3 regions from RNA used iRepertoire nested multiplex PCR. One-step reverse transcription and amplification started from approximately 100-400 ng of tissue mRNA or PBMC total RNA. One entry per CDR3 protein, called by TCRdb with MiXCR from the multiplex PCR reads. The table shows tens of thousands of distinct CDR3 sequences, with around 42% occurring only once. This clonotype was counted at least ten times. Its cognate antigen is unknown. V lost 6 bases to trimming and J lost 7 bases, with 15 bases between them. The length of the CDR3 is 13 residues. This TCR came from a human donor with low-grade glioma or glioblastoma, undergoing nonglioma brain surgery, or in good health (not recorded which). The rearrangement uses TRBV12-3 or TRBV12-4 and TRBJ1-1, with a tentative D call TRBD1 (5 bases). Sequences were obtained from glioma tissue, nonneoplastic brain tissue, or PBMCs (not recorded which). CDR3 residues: CASSRQLFVEAFF. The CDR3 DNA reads TGTGCCAGCAGCCGACAGTTATTTGTTGAAGCTTTCTTT.